These 20 T cell receptor beta chains share one sample of origin, sequenced in a study of blood T cell repertoires in COVID-19. Generated by immunoSEQ multiplex PCR, the TCRdb table keeps only in-frame clones and is missing some. The sample carries nearly 250,000 clones, approximately 89% recorded once. Source material: peripheral blood. All receptors derive from a woman between 55 and 75 years old who had recovered from COVID-19.

The V call is TRBV6-5, the J call TRBJ1-2; a possible D gene is TRBD1 (5 bases). The V and J ends lost 3 bases and 4 bases respectively, with 12 bases between them. The CDR3 length is 14 residues. Per germline, CDR1 MNHEY and CDR2 SVGAGI. CDR3 DNA sequence: TGTGCCAGCAGTTATTCGACAGCCTCCTATGGCTACACCTTC. This sequence encodes CASSYSTASYGYTF.

The chain uses TRBV27 and TRBJ2-5; tentatively, D is TRBD2 (5 bases). Germline assignment: CDR1 MNHEY and CDR2 SMNVEV (reference sequence). There are 15 residues in the CDR3. With 4 bases removed from V and 4 bases from J, the gap between germline ends came to 16 bases. The chain's CDR3 is CASSSTGKRRETQYF. Here the CDR3 DNA reads TGTGCCAGCAGTTCCACCGGGAAAAGGAGAGAGACCCAGTACTTC.

This sequence joins TRBV3-1 (or the pseudogene TRBV3-2) and TRBJ2-2, with 7 bases identical to TRBD2. This CDR3 comprises 12 residues. Germline loops: CDR1 LGHDT, CDR2 YNNKEL (reference sequence). V lost 5 bases to trimming and J lost 7 bases; unmatched junction nucleotides: 1. The DNA of the CDR3 is TGTGCCAGCAGCGGGGAGGGCGGGGAGCTGTTTTTT. Residues: CASSGEGGELFF.

The rearrangement uses TRBV29-1 and TRBJ2-3; D is perhaps TRBD2 (6 bases). Trimming took off 1 base at V and 5 bases at J, with 13 bases between the two ends. Germline CDR1 is SQVTM and CDR2 is ANQGSEA. The CDR3 has 14 residues. CDR3 loop: CSVEAPGVGDTQYF. The CDR3 DNA reads TGCAGCGTTGAAGCACCGGGGGTGGGAGATACGCAGTATTTT.

The chain combines TRBV5-1 with TRBJ2-1; TRBD1 matches 8 bases. This CDR3 region has 14 residues. J gave up 1 base and V 6 bases, and 3 bases lay outside the gene matches. From germline, CDR1 is SGHRS and CDR2 YFSETQ. The CDR3 here is CASTRQGSYNEQFF. CDR3 sequence (DNA): TGCGCCAGCACCAGACAGGGGTCCTACAATGAGCAGTTCTTC.

The V call is TRBV9, the J call TRBJ1-6; D gene unclear. CDR1 and CDR2 (germline): SGDLS, YYNGEE. Trimming removed 3 bases from V and 1 base from J, with 11 bases in between. The CDR3 runs 16 residues. The CDR3 spells CASSAGGGSYNSPLHF. CDR3 DNA sequence: TGTGCCAGCAGCGCTGGAGGCGGGTCCTATAATTCACCCCTCCACTTT. The complete variable domain, with remaining parts taken from reference TRBV9 and TRBJ1-6, reads DSGVTQTPKHLITATGQRVTLRCSPRSGDLSVYWYQQSLDQGLQFLIQYYNGEERAKGNILERFSAQQFPDLHSELNLSSLELGDSALYFCASSAGGGSYNSPLHFGNGTRLTVT.

In DNA, the CDR3 is TGTGCCAGCAGCCCGTCGGGACAGGATTACAATGAGCAGTTCTTC. As protein: CASSPSGQDYNEQFF. V gene TRBV11-2 combines with J gene TRBJ2-1; TRBD1 matches at 8 bases. CDR1 and CDR2 from the germline V gene are SGHAT and FQNNGV. The CDR3 has 15 residues. V lost 5 bases and J lost 4; bases outside the gene matches: 7.

This clone was recorded once. J is TRBJ2-3 and V is TRBV11-2; TRBD1 matches at 7 bases. Germline lookup yields CDR1 SGHAT and CDR2 FQNNGV. The CDR3 consists of 18 residues. Unmatched junction bases numbered 10, after V lost 1 base and J lost 0 bases. In DNA, the CDR3 is TGTGCCAGCAGCTTAGGCCGGGACAGTTACGCTAGCACAGATACGCAGTATTTT. This encodes CASSLGRDSYASTDTQYF.

The CDR3 DNA reads TGTGCCAGCAGCTTAGTTGGGGGCCCCTCCGAGCAGTACTTC. Its protein is CASSLVGGPSEQYF. This chain links TRBV11-2 with TRBJ2-7, with D perhaps TRBD1 (6 bases). The V end was cut by 1 base, the J end by 6 bases, with 13 bases between. This CDR3 spans 14 amino acids. Germline V CDR1 and CDR2: SGHAT, FQNNGV.

This clone is a singleton in its sample. Other DNA sequences in the same sample also yield this CDR3. This chain uses TRBV9 with TRBJ1-6, with a tentative D call TRBD1 (5 bases). Trimming shortened V by 0 bases and J by 6 bases, and 7 bases separated the two germline ends. The CDR3 length is 14 residues. CDR1 and CDR2 from the germline V gene are SGDLS and YYNGEE. CDR3 amino acids: CASSVEGVNSPLHF. CDR3 nucleotide sequence: TGTGCCAGCAGCGTAGAAGGGGTTAATTCACCCCTCCACTTT.

The chain recombines TRBV10-3 with TRBJ1-6; D not certain. This CDR3 has 14 residues. V shed 9 bases and J shed 11 bases, with 20 bases lying between them. Germline assignment: CDR1 ENHRY and CDR2 SYGVKD. CDR3 sequence reads: CAMGSVPGQTPLHF. In DNA, the CDR3 is TGTGCCATGGGGAGCGTCCCCGGTCAAACACCCCTCCACTTT.

This chain joins TRBV28 and TRBJ1-1; 7 bases are shared with TRBD1. With 6 bases clipped from V and 6 bases from J, the junction kept 4 bases outside the gene matches. This CDR3 spans 12 amino acids. Germline V gene sequence: CDR1 MDHEN, CDR2 SYDVKM. The chain's CDR3 is CASRGGRAEAFF. The CDR3 nucleotides are TGTGCCAGCAGAGGGGGCAGGGCTGAAGCTTTCTTT.

The chain joins TRBV13 to TRBJ2-7; possibly TRBD2 for D (6 bases). CDR3 size: 14 residues. Between the trimmed V and J ends, which lost 0 bases and 10 bases, there was a span of 16 bases. Germline V gene data show CDR1 as PRHDT and CDR2 as FYEKMQ (reference sequence). The CDR3 region is CASSLGWREAVQYF. CDR3 sequence (DNA): TGTGCCAGCAGCTTAGGTTGGAGGGAGGCAGTTCAGTACTTC.

This clone was detected once. The chain is built from TRBV5-6 and TRBJ2-3, with D possibly being TRBD1 (6 bases). Germline V gene data show CDR1 as SGHDT and CDR2 as YYEEEE. V lost 3 bases and J 2 bases, leaving 13 bases between the germline ends. This CDR3 has 15 residues. The CDR3 DNA reads as TGTGCCAGCAGCTACCTACAGGGAATCACAGATACGCAGTATTTT. This encodes CASSYLQGITDTQYF.

The V gene is TRBV25-1, the J gene TRBJ2-4, with 13 bases fitting TRBD2. Unmatched junction bases numbered 3, after V lost 3 bases and J lost 4 bases. Germline V CDR1 and CDR2: MGHDK, SYGVNS. The CDR3 contains 16 residues. The CDR3 spells CASSETSGGQKNIQYF. Here the CDR3 DNA reads TGTGCCAGCAGTGAGACTAGCGGGGGGCAAAAAAACATTCAGTACTTC.

The genes are TRBV18 and TRBJ2-1; 10 nucleotides align to TRBD2. This CDR3 region has 16 residues. Germline-derived CDR1 and CDR2 are KGHSH and LQKENI. The V segment lost 3 bases and the J segment 3 bases; nucleotides outside the gene matches: 5. The CDR3 protein is CASSPSLAGVYNEQFF. As DNA, the CDR3 is TGTGCCAGCTCACCTTCCCTAGCGGGGGTCTACAATGAGCAGTTCTTC. The full variable domain, with the rest looked up from reference TRBV18 and TRBJ2-1, is NAGVMQNPRHLVRRRGQEARLRCSPMKGHSHVYWYRQLPEEGLKFMVYLQKENIIDESGMPKERFSAEFPKEGPSILRIQQVVRGDSAAYFCASSPSLAGVYNEQFFGPGTRLTVL.

The rearrangement joins TRBV4-1 to TRBJ1-5, with 9 bases that match TRBD1. In germline, CDR1 is MGHRA, CDR2 YSYEKL. Losses at the gene ends were 0 bases for V and 8 bases for J; bases not matched to a gene: 8. CDR3 size: 16 residues. The CDR3 here is CASSQDGGTGWEPQHF. The CDR3 DNA follows: TGCGCCAGCAGCCAAGATGGAGGGACAGGGTGGGAGCCCCAGCATTTT.

This chain connects TRBV28 to TRBJ1-5, with D possibly TRBD1 on 6 matching bases. Germline CDR1 and CDR2: MDHEN and SYDVKM. V lost 4 bases to trimming and J lost 6 bases, with 7 bases between them. The CDR3 loop spans 12 amino acids. CDR3: CASSSGVQPQHF. The CDR3 DNA is TGTGCCAGCAGTTCAGGGGTTCAGCCCCAGCATTTT.

The chain carries TRBV16 and TRBJ2-7; TRBD1 aligns across 9 bases. The trim removed 5 bases at V and 0 bases at J, leaving 11 bases unmatched. The CDR3 covers 17 residues. Germline V gene data show CDR1 as KGHSY and CDR2 as FQNENV. The CDR3 loop reads CASSTGDREKSSYEQYF. Written as DNA, the CDR3 is TGTGCCAGCAGCACAGGGGACAGGGAGAAGAGCTCCTACGAGCAGTACTTC. Full variable domain (outside the CDR3, taken from reference TRBV16 and TRBJ2-7): GEEVAQTPKHLVRGEGQKAKLYCAPIKGHSYVFWYQQVLKNEFKFLISFQNENVFDETGMPKERFSAKCLPNSPCSLEIQATKLEDSAVYFCASSTGDREKSSYEQYFGPGTRLTVT.

This chain uses TRBV7-2 with TRBJ2-3, with TRBD1 matching 8 bases. CDR1 and CDR2 (germline): SGHTA, FQGNSA. This CDR3 is 15 amino acids long. Trimming cost V 1 base and J 2 bases; bases outside gene matches: 2. The DNA of the CDR3 is TGTGCCAGCAGCTTAGGGGGACAGGCCACAGATACGCAGTATTTT. Its protein is CASSLGGQATDTQYF.